These 22 T cell receptor beta chains share one sample of origin, sequenced in a study of technical replicates of blood from a handful of donors. The assay was immunoSEQ multiplex PCR, and TCRdb's table has in-frame clones only and misses some. The repertoire holds about 12,000 clones, with about 94% as singletons. Specimen: PBMCs. The receptors here all came from a human donor in good health.

This chain uses TRBV28 with TRBJ2-3; the match to TRBD2 covers 8 bases. Germline V gene sequence: CDR1 MDHEN, CDR2 SYDVKM. This CDR3 has 16 amino acids. With 5 bases clipped from V and 2 bases from J, the junction kept 9 bases outside the gene matches. The CDR3 DNA reads TGTGCCAGCAGTACAAGGACTAGCCCCCTCACAGATACGCAGTATTTT. Translation: CASSTRTSPLTDTQYF.

The chain couples TRBV7-6 to TRBJ2-7, with 13 bases identical to TRBD2. V trimming: 6 bases; J trimming: 5 bases; junction bases outside the gene matches: 7. Germline-derived CDR1 and CDR2 are SGHVS and FNYEAQ. The CDR3 is made up of 15 amino acids. CDR3 bases: TGTGCCAGCAGTCAAAATGGACTAGCGGGAGACGAGCAGTACTTC. This sequence encodes CASSQNGLAGDEQYF.

The chain is built from TRBV7-9 and TRBJ2-2; D is undetermined. This CDR3 is 16 amino acids long. The germline V gene has CDR1 SEHNR and CDR2 FQNEAQ (reference sequence). The V gene lost 5 bases and the J gene lost 3 bases, with 16 bases spanning the gap. The CDR3 reads CASSPSPGRDTGELFF. The CDR3 coding sequence is TGTGCCAGCAGCCCGAGTCCGGGTCGAGACACCGGGGAGCTGTTTTTT.

The chain carries TRBV27 and TRBJ2-7, with D unresolved. Trimming cost V 0 bases and J 3 bases, with 9 bases left between them. Germline V gene data show CDR1 as MNHEY and CDR2 as SMNVEV (reference sequence). The CDR3 runs to 14 residues. The CDR3 loop is CASSLSQVGYEQYF. The CDR3 region has the DNA TGTGCCAGCAGTTTATCGCAGGTTGGCTACGAGCAGTACTTC.

The V call is TRBV5-6, the J call TRBJ2-2; 7 nucleotides match TRBD2. V was clipped by 3 bases and J by 1 base; unmatched bases: 3. The germline CDR1 and CDR2 sequences are SGHDT and YYEEEE. The CDR3 runs to 15 residues. The CDR3 bases are TGTGCCAGCAGCTGGGGACTACTGAACACCGGGGAGCTGTTTTTT. Protein sequence: CASSWGLLNTGELFF.

The chain carries TRBV5-1 and TRBJ1-2; the D gene is possibly TRBD1 (6 bases). Germline V gives CDR1 SGHRS, CDR2 YFSETQ. Trimming pared 4 bases from V and 2 bases from J, leaving 9 bases between. The length of the CDR3 is 13 residues. CDR3 DNA: TGCGCCAGCAGCCTGGGACAAAACTATGGCTACACCTTC. It encodes CASSLGQNYGYTF.

The V gene is TRBV28, the J gene TRBJ1-3; 8 bases map to TRBD1. CDR3 length equals 19 residues. Germline lookup yields CDR1 MDHEN and CDR2 SYDVKM. Unmatched junction bases numbered 13, after V lost 3 bases and J lost 0 bases. In nucleotides, the CDR3 is TGTGCCAGCAGTTTGGGAACAGGGGGTAACCACTACTCTGGAAACACCATATATTTT. Its protein is CASSLGTGGNHYSGNTIYF.

V gene TRBV18 combines with J gene TRBJ2-7; 10 bases are shared with TRBD1. Germline-derived CDR1 and CDR2 are KGHSH and LQKENI. This CDR3 has 13 residues. J lost 5 bases, V lost 3 bases, and 1 base had no gene match. The CDR3 DNA is TGTGCCAGCTCACCGACAGGGGGCCACGAGCAGTACTTC. As protein: CASSPTGGHEQYF.

This chain links TRBV7-3 with TRBJ2-3; TRBD1 agrees at 9 bases. CDR1 and CDR2 (germline): SGHTA, FQGTGA. Trimming removed 3 bases from V and 3 bases from J; junction bases left unmatched: 1. The length of the CDR3 is 14 residues. The CDR3 spells CASSFGQGTDTQYF. The CDR3 nucleotides are TGTGCCAGCAGCTTCGGACAGGGGACAGATACGCAGTATTTT.

The genes are TRBV5-1 and TRBJ2-7, with 8 bases identical to TRBD2. V gave up 1 base and J gave up 4 bases; unmatched junction bases: 4. The germline V gene encodes CDR1 SGHRS and CDR2 YFSETQ. The length of the CDR3 is 14 residues. This CDR3 is CASSLRAGGYEQYF. In DNA, the CDR3 is TGCGCCAGCAGCTTGAGGGCGGGAGGTTACGAGCAGTACTTC.

The chain employs TRBV10-2 and TRBJ2-1, with 8 positions matching TRBD2. Unmatched junction bases numbered 3, after V lost 4 bases and J lost 4 bases. CDR3 length: 14 residues. Germline V gene data show CDR1 as WSHSY and CDR2 as SAAADI. The chain's CDR3 is CASSATSGYNEQFF. The CDR3 coding sequence is TGCGCCAGCAGTGCTACTAGCGGATACAATGAGCAGTTCTTC.

This chain joins TRBV6-6 and TRBJ2-4, with 9 positions matching TRBD1. This CDR3 region has 13 residues. Losses at the gene ends were 2 bases for V and 7 bases for J; bases not matched to a gene: 0. Germline CDR1 MNHNY, CDR2 SVGAGI (reference sequence). The CDR3 DNA reads TGTGCCAGCAGTTACGGGACAGGGAACATTCAGTACTTC. It specifies CASSYGTGNIQYF.

The chain couples TRBV9 to TRBJ1-1; 7 bases align to TRBD1. Germline V gene sequence: CDR1 SGDLS, CDR2 YYNGEE. The CDR3 is 16 residues long. V lost 3 bases and J lost 0; bases outside the gene matches: 8. As DNA, the CDR3 is TGTGCCAGCAGCGGCGGGACAGCGACTTTGAACACTGAAGCTTTCTTT. Translation: CASSGGTATLNTEAFF.

The chain employs TRBV29-1 and TRBJ1-1, with D unclear. Trimming cost V 4 bases and J 4 bases, with 22 bases left between them. CDR1 and CDR2 from the germline V gene are SQVTM and ANQGSEA. The CDR3 has 16 residues. The chain's CDR3 is CSVATPGDFRGTEAFF. The CDR3 coding sequence is TGCAGCGTTGCGACCCCCGGGGATTTTCGGGGCACTGAAGCTTTCTTT.

This chain joins TRBV5-1 and TRBJ2-1; 8 bases agree with TRBD2. Germline V CDR1 and CDR2: SGHRS, YFSETQ. This CDR3 has 14 amino acids. Trimming removed 4 bases from V and 4 bases from J; junction bases left unmatched: 4. CDR3 in DNA: TGCGCCAGCAGCCAAGCGGGAGCGTACAATGAGCAGTTCTTC. This gives the protein CASSQAGAYNEQFF.

The V call is TRBV19, the J call TRBJ2-5; 8 nucleotides match TRBD1. CDR3 size: 14 residues. After removal of 5 bases from V and 5 bases from J, the junction contained 7 bases not matched to a gene. Per germline, CDR1 LNHDA and CDR2 SQIVND (reference sequence). CDR3 DNA: TGTGCCAGTAGTTTACAGGGGGTGGGGGAGACCCAGTACTTC. Residues: CASSLQGVGETQYF.

The rearrangement links TRBV14 to TRBJ2-7; possibly TRBD2 for D (5 bases). CDR3 length: 15 residues. Germline CDR1 and CDR2: SGHDN and FVKESK. V was shortened by 1 base and J by 3 bases, with 13 bases between the two germline ends. The CDR3 sequence: CASSQGSGGGYEQYF. CDR3 nucleotides: TGTGCCAGCAGCCAAGGATCCGGAGGAGGCTACGAGCAGTACTTC.

J is TRBJ2-7 and V is TRBV7-9; maybe TRBD2 (5 bases). Germline CDR1 and CDR2: SEHNR and FQNEAQ (reference sequence). Between the trimmed V and J ends, which lost 1 base and 5 bases, there was a span of 12 bases. The CDR3 sequence is 14 residues long. The CDR3 DNA reads as TGTGCCAGCAGCTTAGTCCTAGGAGGAGACGAGCAGTACTTC. It encodes CASSLVLGGDEQYF.

This rearrangement joins TRBV5-1 to TRBJ2-7; D ambiguous. With 2 bases removed from V and 3 bases from J, the gap between germline ends came to 3 bases. The CDR3 runs to 11 residues. The germline CDR1 and CDR2 sequences are SGHRS and YFSETQ. In DNA, the CDR3 is TGCGCCAGCAGCTTCAGCTACGAGCAGTACTTC. This translates into CASSFSYEQYF.

V usage is TRBV13 and J usage is TRBJ2-2; 8 bases are a match to TRBD1. The CDR3 is made up of 14 amino acids. V lost 6 bases and J lost 5; bases outside the gene matches: 5. CDR1 is PRHDT and CDR2 is FYEKMQ in the germline V gene (reference sequence). The CDR3 loop is CASRRTGTTGELFF. The CDR3 bases are TGTGCCAGCAGGCGGACAGGGACGACCGGGGAGCTGTTTTTT.

The chain has TRBV7-2 and TRBJ1-3; 9 bases are a match to TRBD1. The germline gives CDR1 SGHTA, CDR2 FQGNSA. The CDR3 has 14 residues. Trimming took 3 bases from V and 9 from J; bases not matched to a gene: 6. The DNA for the CDR3 is TGTGCCAGCAGCTTGGAGGACAGGGGTATCACCATATATTTT. Amino acid sequence: CASSLEDRGITIYF.

The V and J genes are TRBV5-1 and TRBJ2-4; TRBD1 matches at 7 bases. In germline, CDR1 is SGHRS, CDR2 YFSETQ. The length of the CDR3 is 17 residues. With 3 bases clipped from V and 0 bases from J, the junction kept 9 bases outside the gene matches. CDR3: CASSYQTGAGAKNIQYF. The CDR3 region has the DNA TGCGCCAGCAGCTACCAAACAGGGGCCGGAGCCAAAAACATTCAGTACTTC.